This T cell receptor (beta chain) was observed in a study of T cell changes during pregnancy in multiple sclerosis. TCRdb's copy holds only in-frame clones and misses some; the assay was immunoSEQ multiplex PCR. The sample comprises some 100,000 clones, more than 80% of which are singletons, and 1.2% rests with the top ten. This TCR was sampled from a female donor with multiple sclerosis, enrolled in a pregnancy study. The sample was peripheral blood, taken in the second trimester of pregnancy.

The DNA of the CDR3 is TGTGCCAGTAGTATTACAGCGGCTAGCACAGATACGCAGTATTTT. This translates into CASSITAASTDTQYF. The rearrangement joins TRBV19 to TRBJ2-3; TRBD2 might be the D (5 bases). Germline lookup yields CDR1 LNHDA and CDR2 SQIVND (reference sequence). This CDR3 comprises 15 residues. V was cut by 3 bases and J by 0 bases, with 10 bases left in between. The whole variable domain, filled in from reference TRBV19 and TRBJ2-3, reads DGGITQSPKYLFRKEGQNVTLSCEQNLNHDAMYWYRQDPGQGLRLIYYSQIVNDFQKGDIAEGYSVSREKKESFPLTVTSAQKNPTAFYLCASSITAASTDTQYFGPGTRLTVL.